A selection of T cell receptor beta chains follows, all from one sample in a study of OX40 agonist ivuxolimab in advanced cancers. The method was immunoSEQ multiplex PCR; TCRdb's version includes in-frame clones alone and lacks a portion of them. The sample records approximately 82,000 clones, less than 85% being singletons. Sequences were derived from CD4+ or CD8+ T cells sorted from blood, sampled in a trial of the OX40 agonist ivuxolimab. These receptors all stem from an adult with an advanced solid tumor such as melanoma, head and neck, liver or kidney cancer. Both conserved end residues are part of each CDR3. A D gene is named only where the DNA matches it firmly. Not every row has a clone size; where given, it reads once, few, many or a size class.

clone size	V gene	J gene	D gene	CDR3 DNA	CDR3 protein
-	TRBV4-1	TRBJ2-5	-	TGCGCCAGCAGCCAACAGGGGAAGGGAGAGACCCAGTACTTC	CASSQQGKGETQYF
once	TRBV4-2	TRBJ1-1	TRBD1	TGTGCCAGCAGCCAAGATGGTGACGGGACAGGGGGTCGAGCTTTCTTT	CASSQDGDGTGGRAFF
-	TRBV6-5	TRBJ2-6	-	TGTGCCAGCAGGACAGTGCACTCTGGGGCCAACGTCCTGACTTTC	CASRTVHSGANVLTF
-	TRBV5-1	TRBJ2-6	-	TGCGCCAGCAGCCCCGCTGGGGCCAACGTCCTGACTTTC	CASSPAGANVLTF
-	TRBV18	TRBJ1-6	-	TGTGCCAGCTCACCACTCGCTGCAGATAATTCACCCCTCCACTTT	CASSPLAADNSPLHF
few	TRBV30	TRBJ1-1	-	TGTGCCTGGAGTGTCCAGGGAGACACTGAAGCTTTCTTT	CAWSVQGDTEAFF
-	TRBV7-6	TRBJ1-1	-	TGTGCCAGCAGTTACACAGGGACCACTGAAGCTTTCTTT	CASSYTGTTEAFF
-	TRBV7-6	TRBJ1-6	-	TGTGCCAGCAGCCTCACCGGGGGGACGGTGAATTCACCCCTCCACTTT	CASSLTGGTVNSPLHF
few	TRBV6-6	TRBJ2-2	-	TGTGCCAGCAGCTATAACCGGCCGGGATCCGCCGGGGAGCTGTTTTTT	CASSYNRPGSAGELFF
few	TRBV18	TRBJ1-5	TRBD1	TGTGCCAGCTCCCCGGACAGGTCTCAGCCCCAGCATTTT	CASSPDRSQPQHF
once	TRBV6-1	TRBJ2-7	-	TGTGCCAGCAGTGAACGGTGGGACTCCTACGAGCAGTACTTC	CASSERWDSYEQYF
-	TRBV30	TRBJ1-1	-	TGTGCCTGGAGTGAAGTCTCGAACACTGAAGCTTTCTTT	CAWSEVSNTEAFF
-	TRBV5-5	TRBJ1-2	-	TGTGCCAGCAGCTTGGACTGGGGAAACTATGGCTACACCTTC	CASSLDWGNYGYTF
-	TRBV18	TRBJ2-5	-	TGTGCCAGCTCACCACGTGGGGGGGCAATAACGGAGACCCAGTACTTC	CASSPRGGAITETQYF
-	TRBV5-4	TRBJ1-2	-	TGTGCCAGCAGCTTGCAGGGCGTAGAAAGGGGCTACACCTTC	CASSLQGVERGYTF
-	TRBV7-2	TRBJ2-7	-	TGTGCCAGCAGCTTCCAAGAACGTGGCCACGAGCAGTACTTC	CASSFQERGHEQYF
-	TRBV5-1	TRBJ2-3	TRBD2	TGCGCCAGCAGGTTTAGCGGGGGGCGCACAGATACGCAGTATTTT	CASRFSGGRTDTQYF
-	TRBV29-1	TRBJ2-1	TRBD1	TGCAGCGTTGGATTGGGGGACAGAAAGTTCTTC	CSVGLGDRKFF
few	TRBV18	TRBJ2-5	-	TGTGCCAGCTCACCACCGATGACACCAAGGGGGGAGACCCAGTACTTC	CASSPPMTPRGETQYF
-	TRBV19	TRBJ2-2	TRBD2	TGTGCCAGTTACATGGGACTAGCGAACACCGGGGAGCTGTTTTTT	CASYMGLANTGELFF
few	TRBV7-9	TRBJ2-2	-	TGTGCCAGCAGCTTAGCGGATGGTACCGGGGAGCTGTTTTTT	CASSLADGTGELFF
-	TRBV7-8	TRBJ1-3	-	TGTGCCAGCAGCTCGAGGCCCGAACGAGCTGGAAACACCATATATTTT	CASSSRPERAGNTIYF
-	TRBV5-6	TRBJ2-3	TRBD1	TGTGCCAGCAGCTTGGGAGGGACAGGCAATACGCAGTATTTT	CASSLGGTGNTQYF
-	TRBV6-5	TRBJ2-7	-	TGTGCCAGCAGTTACGACAAGGAGAGCTCCTACGAGCAGTACTTC	CASSYDKESSYEQYF
-	TRBV4-2	TRBJ2-2	-	TGTGCCAGCAGCCATGGGGCGGTAAACACCGGGGAGCTGTTTTTT	CASSHGAVNTGELFF
-	TRBV2	TRBJ2-2	TRBD2	TGTGCCAGCAGTTCGCCCTGGACTAGCGGGGGCACCGGGGAGCTGTTTTTT	CASSSPWTSGGTGELFF
-	TRBV5-1	TRBJ1-1	-	TGCGCCAGCAGCGATGGGACGGTGAACACTGAAGCTTTCTTT	CASSDGTVNTEAFF